This T cell receptor (beta chain) was retrieved from a study of cytomegalovirus exposure and HLA in healthy donors (dated by TCRdb to the late 2010s). For the wider study: An earlier analysis of several hundred of the donors reported more than 250 Gb of sequence data and 120 million or so unique TCR beta sequences from 150 million to 200 million T cells. The study was designed to test whether signatures of past pathogen exposure could be identified by cataloging public T cell receptors. Class I and class II HLA loci were covered by the typing at four-digit resolution. All discovery cohort repertoires had been generated on a single sequencing platform. A later analysis re-examined previously published TCR beta repertoires from 500 to 700 donors and added high-resolution HLA genotyping to investigate patterns of TCR occurrence. Roughly five DR-DQ haplotypes were handled as single units for association and clustering, since linkage in the cohort was strong. In addition to the first cohort of 650 to 750 subjects, a separate validation cohort of some 120 different subjects was used. Donor age, sex, ethnicity and CMV serostatus were compiled alongside the repertoire data. In an earlier analysis of 587 of the donors, high-throughput TCR beta sequencing was used to judge whether each TCR beta V gene segment behaved as functional or pseudogenic. A later genetic analysis used genome-wide SNP genotypes for 398 of the 666 donors, treating that subset as a discovery cohort. High-throughput TCR immunosequencing, statistical association of individual TCRs with disease status, and machine learning were combined to predict cytomegalovirus infection status. The number of donors typed differed by locus, with roughly 620-640 for A, B, C, DRB1 and DQB1, more than 500 for DQA1, approximately 570 for DPA1, and some 440 for DPB1. Rather than drawing on any new phenotypic data, the later analysis identified candidate immune exposures from TCR beta sequences and the way those sequences occurred across donors. Using immunosequencing, the study profiled T cell repertoires from some 670 subjects and related those repertoires to cytomegalovirus serostatus. An early release covering roughly 580 HLA-typed donors comprised 250 to 350 gigabases of sequencing data and tens of millions of unique TCR sequences. Among the roughly 400 genotyped donors, about 85% belonged to the genetic ancestry cluster associated with self-reported Caucasian donors. Among some 400 genotyped donors of the cohort, an average of around 240,000 unique TCR beta nucleotide sequences was sequenced per donor, of which 15% to 20% were non-productive. Here is what the overall study found, with its caveats: Because HLA typing was unavailable for some donors at each locus, only the typed subset was used in association tests. According to a later analysis, most CMV-associated TCR beta chains appeared to be HLA-restricted, and the HLA associations seemed to be driven largely by CMV exposure. In this cohort, only TCR beta chains were sequenced, and detectable features were limited by the absence of alpha or paired-chain data. The classifier was reported to diagnose cytomegalovirus status with high specificity and sensitivity in both the original cohort and the validation cohort. A later analysis found that HLA-associated TCR beta chains were more clonally expanded and had lower generation probabilities than equally common non-associated chains. V-gene and J-gene trimming of TCR beta chains was associated with a missense DCLRE1C variant in a later genetic analysis, and the association was replicated in an independent cohort. Because counts were too low, about 18 rarely observed V segments, including chromosome 9 orphons, were left out of the earlier analysis of a few hundred of the donors. It was suggested by the authors that the approach could potentially be generalized to other disease states and immunological phenotypes. Across donors, most TCR sequences were observed very rarely, whereas some public TCRs were present in many individuals. A further reported finding was that TCR beta sequences accurately predicted the HLA-A and HLA-B alleles for most subjects in the first cohort. The only immune exposure information available for the cohort was CMV serostatus. A cluster of highly shared sequence variants was judged likely to be a technical artifact of the sequencing pipeline. In a later analysis, several top co-occurrence clusters were reported to appear linked to parvovirus B19, influenza, CMV and Epstein-Barr virus. Roughly uniform sequencing depth across donors was assumed in presence/absence analyses, although this assumption may not hold. In a later genetic analysis, fewer N-insertions in productive TCRs were reported among donors in an Asian-associated ancestry cluster than the approximately 710-donor mean. An earlier analysis of around 500 of the donors showed that most TCR beta V segments appeared in productive rearrangements either about 87% or about 30% of the time, which broadly matched IMGT annotations. The 87-base-pair reads could not distinguish some IMGT-functional V segments, including TRBV6-2 and TRBV6-3, so those segments were excluded. Correlated functional status among segregating V segments might be attributable to linkage disequilibrium, but an unknown experimental factor could not be ruled out. When HLA alleles, especially DR and DQ, strongly co-occurred, TCR associations were difficult to assign to individual alleles. A later analysis found that TCR association rates varied across HLA loci, with DRB1 alleles showing the most associated TCRs and HLA-C alleles the fewest. In vitro tests confirmed that a few of the cytomegalovirus-associated TCR beta chains recognize cytomegalovirus antigens. At a false discovery rate of 0.05, a later analysis linked roughly 17,000 TCR beta sequences to specific HLA alleles. A total of around 150 TCR beta chains were listed by the study as associated with cytomegalovirus.

CDR1 and CDR2 are drawn from the germline V gene: SGHRS, YFSETQ. From the cysteine up to the phenylalanine, the CDR3 has a length of 18 residues. Left in the record is the CDR3 DNA by itself, 54 bases read in frame from the first base. At the junction V is shortened by 1 base and J by 0 bases; bases outside the gene matches: 6. In total, roughly 710 healthy bone marrow donors made up the cohort. At the time of sampling, all cohort members were nominally healthy, though unrecorded immune exposures were likely present. The donor was CMV seropositive and was included in the group of almost 300 seropositive cohort members. A peripheral blood sample was collected from each donor, and TCR beta sequencing was performed on peripheral blood mononuclear cells. Genomic DNA was extracted from the blood cell samples with the Qiagen DNeasy Blood Extraction Kit. Libraries were built with the immunoSEQ multiplex PCR assay. For the multiplex PCR, a mixture combining 60 forward primers for TCR Vbeta segments and 13 reverse primers for TCR Jbeta segments was used. Amplification of the CDR3 region of rearranged TCR beta genes was performed with a multiplex PCR assay on genomic DNA. The Illumina HiSeq System was used to sequence the amplified TCR beta libraries as 87-base-pair reads. From the authors' description of their analysis: Across the roughly 700 repertoires, a later analysis counted approximately 83 million unique TCR beta chains, approximately 12 million of which were shared by at least two donors. Raw reads were error-corrected and collapsed into unique sequences with a nearest-neighbor algorithm that merged closely related sequences to remove PCR and sequencing errors. To assign V, D and J gene segments, CDR3 sequences were aligned to IMGT reference sequences. For a sequence to be retained, at least a six-nucleotide match to both a V gene segment and a J gene segment was required. Rearrangements were called productive when the CDR3 lacked stop codons and stayed in frame with V and J; all others were non-productive. CDR3 was defined according to IMGT convention as the region running from the second conserved V-encoded cysteine to the conserved J-encoded phenylalanine. The earlier analysis of 500 to 650 of the donors excluded any sequence lacking an unambiguous match to a single V gene segment. In an earlier analysis of some 590 of the donors, V segments were called functional above 56.7% productive rearrangements and were called segregating when the between-donor standard deviation exceeded 5%. A statistical classification framework was developed to diagnose cytomegalovirus status using the catalog of TCR beta chain sequences. In a later analysis, V and J genes were assigned by comparing TCR nucleotide sequences against IMGT/GENE-DB human TR gene sequences. In a later analysis, CDR3 sequences and most-parsimonious VDJ recombination scenarios were assigned using the TCRdist pipeline. In a later analysis, each TCR beta chain was defined by its CDR3 amino acid sequence together with its V-gene family, and reads without a unique V-gene family were excluded. To address suspected cross-contamination and a sequencing artifact, a later analysis removed around 590 highly shared, low-generation-probability nucleotide sequences. A later analysis calculated a clonal expansion index for each public chain from normalized within-repertoire ranks of inferred template counts. Generation probabilities in a later analysis came from a VDJ recombination model fitted to out-of-frame rearrangements, and those results were checked against IGoR. Hypergeometric tests were used in a later analysis to score TCR-TCR, TCR-HLA and TCR-CMV co-occurrence, with a repertoire-size bias correction applied to the TCR pairs. False discovery rates were estimated in a later analysis by permuting HLA or CMV assignments 20 times. In a later analysis, co-occurring TCRs were grouped using DBSCAN, and TCRdist sequence similarity was added for clustering within HLA-allele-positive subsets. Repertoires with fewer than 30,000 or more than 120,000 public chains were left out of co-occurrence clustering, as were four to six repertoires with anomalous nucleotide sharing. The source is immuneACCESS, and TCRdb retained only in-frame sequences with V and J called. Part of the clones is not carried over; for the studies checked, unresolved V genes explain less than half of this, and the remainder is unexplained. D and trimming were read from the DNA, whereas the V and J calls and clone size are those reported in that table. The sample table contains about 88,000 clones; only one count was recorded for roughly 70% of them. The top ten constitute approximately 15% of the sample.

On this clone: What this receptor recognizes is not known. Base-call qualities are not available, and no considerably larger clone is one nucleotide away.

The clonotype comes from a woman aged 18-29 years in good health and CMV-seropositive. The sample comprised PBMCs. The chain is encoded by TRBV5-1 joined to TRBJ2-4, and 11 bases in between align with TRBD2. In nucleotides, the sequence is TGCGCCAGCAGCTTGCTAGCGGGAGGAGTCATAGCCAAAAACATTCAGTACTTC. Protein translation: CASSLLAGGVIAKNIQYF.